These T cell receptor beta chains were read from a single sample in a study of control samples from healthy donors and cancer patients. The protocol was immunoSEQ multiplex PCR, while the TCRdb copy is restricted to in-frame clones and leaves out a portion. The repertoire holds approximately 150,000 clones, with 92% as singletons. The sample comprised blood. Every receptor here comes from a woman aged 25 to 39 in good health. CDR3s include the opening cysteine and the closing phenylalanine or tryptophan. D genes are given only for firm matches. A clone size is listed for some rows: how often the clone was seen (once, few, many), or a class if it is expanded.

V: TRBV5-1
size: .
J: TRBJ1-1
length: 17
D: TRBD1
CDR3: CASSQQGLGDLNTEAFF
DNA: TGCGCCAGCAGCCAACAGGGGTTGGGAGATCTGAACACTGAAGCTTTCTTT

V: TRBV6-2/TRBV6-3
size: .
J: TRBJ2-1
length: 18
D: TRBD2
CDR3: CASSPTLSSGRTNNEQFF
DNA: TGTGCCAGCAGCCCTACCCTATCTAGCGGGAGAACCAACAATGAGCAGTTCTTC

V: TRBV6-5
size: .
J: TRBJ2-1
length: 15
D: .
CDR3: CASRAGPYGAIEQFF
DNA: TGTGCCAGCAGGGCTGGACCCTACGGAGCGATTGAGCAGTTCTTC

V: TRBV10-1
size: .
J: TRBJ2-2
length: 13
D: .
CDR3: CASSTNLAGELFF
DNA: TGCGCCAGCAGTACTAATTTGGCCGGGGAGCTGTTTTTT

V: TRBV5-4
size: .
J: TRBJ1-2
length: 15
D: .
CDR3: CASSFPGLKGYGYTF
DNA: TGTGCCAGCAGCTTTCCGGGGCTAAAAGGGTATGGCTACACCTTC

V: TRBV28
size: .
J: TRBJ2-7
length: 13
D: TRBD2
CDR3: CASQGLAGGEQYF
DNA: TGTGCCAGCCAAGGACTAGCGGGAGGGGAGCAGTACTTC

V: TRBV5-4
size: .
J: TRBJ2-3
length: 15
D: TRBD2
CDR3: CASSLLTSGTDTQYF
DNA: TGTGCCAGCAGCTTATTGACTAGCGGAACAGATACGCAGTATTTT

V: TRBV28
size: .
J: TRBJ2-1
length: 11
D: TRBD2
CDR3: CASSPGLAGFF
DNA: TGTGCCAGCAGTCCGGGACTAGCGGGGTTCTTC

V: TRBV9
size: .
J: TRBJ1-1
length: 13
D: .
CDR3: CASSALGNTEAFF
DNA: TGTGCCAGCAGCGCCCTGGGAAACACTGAAGCTTTCTTT

V: TRBV7-9
size: once
J: TRBJ1-4
length: 15
D: .
CDR3: CASSLLGGTNEKLFF
DNA: TGTGCCAGCAGCTTATTGGGGGGAACCAATGAAAAACTGTTTTTT

V: TRBV5-1
size: .
J: TRBJ2-1
length: 17
D: TRBD2
CDR3: CASSLMSSGSSYNEQFF
DNA: TGCGCCAGCAGCTTGATGTCTAGCGGGAGTTCCTACAATGAGCAGTTCTTC

V: TRBV24-1
size: .
J: TRBJ1-3
length: 15
D: .
CDR3: CATTQQVSSGNTIYF
DNA: TGTGCCACCACCCAACAGGTTAGCTCTGGAAACACCATATATTTT